The present TCR beta chain was sequenced within a study of blood T cell repertoires in COVID-19. Sequenced by immunoSEQ multiplex PCR; TCRdb stores in-frame clones only, minus some. The sample carries nearly 250,000 clones, approximately 84% recorded once. In germline, CDR1 is SGDLS, CDR2 YYNGEE. Between the trimmed V and J ends, which lost 0 bases and 4 bases, there was a span of 9 bases. The CDR3 has 14 residues. This TCR derives from a woman older than 75 with acute or convalescent COVID-19. V gene TRBV9 combines with J gene TRBJ2-3; maybe TRBD2 (6 bases). The sequencing sample was made of peripheral blood. The chain's CDR3 is CASSVARGSDTQYF. The CDR3 DNA reads TGTGCCAGCAGCGTAGCTCGGGGGTCAGATACGCAGTATTTT.